The following is a TCR beta chain sequence with its context. The antigen remains unidentified. Produced via immunoSEQ multiplex PCR; TCRdb's table is partial and in-frame only. Among about 1.1 million clones listed, approximately 80% were seen once. Healthy HIV-negative adults without recent acute infections or vaccinations served as donors. CD4+ cell separation produced CD45RA+ naive and CD45RA-negative memory subsets. The data are from a study of shared clonotypes between healthy human individuals. Findings of the study overall: Across a few donors, naive CD4 shared around 5%, naive CD8 under 4%, memory CD4 roughly 2.3%, memory CD8 about 0.4%.

Trimming removed 6 bases from V and 4 bases from J, with 9 bases in between. The germline CDR1 and CDR2 sequences are SGHAT and FQNNGV. This CDR3 is built from 13 residues. The TCR was taken from a man aged 18 to 29 in good health. Some clones in this sample may be carry-over from other donors' samples. The chain employs TRBV11-2 and TRBJ2-2; D remains unclear. Material: memory CD4+ T cells from PBMCs. Subset reported: CD45RA-negative fraction. The CDR3, as DNA: TGTGCCAGCAGACAAGGGCCCACCGGGGAGCTGTTTTTT. Protein product: CASRQGPTGELFF.